This TCR beta chain was profiled in a study of T cell repertoires in cytomegalovirus infection. Study in general: An indication of both CMV infection and matching HLA type came from public TCR beta signatures.

CDR3 size: 16 residues. V lost 5 bases to trimming and J lost 0 bases, with 17 bases between them. Per germline, CDR1 DFQATT and CDR2 SNEGSKA (reference sequence). TCRdb processed the reads anew with MiXCR; each CDR3 protein has one entry. The repertoire holds 350,000 to 550,000 distinct CDR3 sequences, with 25% to 40% as singletons. With respect to this clonotype: Antigen specificity is unknown.

Study results and caveats: The ex vivo response showed dominance by HLA-C-restricted CMV-specific TCR beta clonotypes. Totalled public TCR beta family frequency picked out people who carried CMV plus the relevant HLA.

The V gene is TRBV20-1, the J gene TRBJ2-1; possible D gene TRBD2, 6 bases. The sample consisted of PBMCs. This receptor was obtained from a human donor in good health (CMV status not recorded). Some clones in this sample may be carry-over from other donors' samples. The CDR3 DNA reads as TGCAGTGCTCCGCCGGGGGACTTTAGCTCCTACAATGAGCAGTTCTTC. Translating gives CSAPPGDFSSYNEQFF.